This TCR beta chain was sequenced in a study of T cells in Graves' hyperthyroidism and ophthalmopathy. Whole-study context: Peripheral blood was drawn at first diagnosis, prior to all treatment. Study-wide results and caveats: In simple terms, a model built on 13 V-J features told ophthalmopathy apart from stable hyperthyroidism. Ophthalmopathy, which appeared later, was predicted by the model a median around 6 months before onset.

There are 14 residues in the CDR3. Looked up from germline, CDR1 is MNHEY and CDR2 is SVGEGT. The germline V and J ends were trimmed by 0 bases and 10 bases, with 13 bases remaining between them. Concerning this clonotype: No antigen is known for it. It may be a read error: a sequence one base away is much more abundant.

When ophthalmopathy did not progress within 18 months, Graves' hyperthyroidism was considered stable. The source material, RNA transcripts, was used to amplify TCR beta CDR3 regions. Carried out on the TCR CDR3, a first-round RT-PCR used the HTBI primer set. TCRdb ran MiXCR on the multiplex PCR reads and lists one entry per CDR3 protein. The sample lists hundreds of thousands of distinct CDR3 sequences, around 15% occurring once. This receptor was obtained from a woman aged 18-29 years with Graves' hyperthyroidism. V and J are TRBV6-2 or TRBV6-3 and TRBJ2-1; either TRBD1 or TRBD2 may supply D (5 bases each). The sequenced sample consisted of blood. The CDR3 sequence is CASSYSAGGHEQFF. CDR3 nucleotide sequence: TGTGCCAGCAGTTACTCCGCTGGGGGTCACGAGCAGTTCTTC.